This section outlines one T cell receptor (beta chain) sequence together with its context. Germline V gene sequence: CDR1 SGHKS, CDR2 YYEKEE (reference sequence). This CDR3 is 17 amino acids long. Germline trimming cut 1 base from V and 6 bases from J; bases unmatched to any gene: 13. PCR involved 60 Vbeta and 13 Jbeta primers. The table came from immunoSEQ multiplex PCR; TCRdb's copy has only in-frame clones and leaves some out. This table holds about 74,000 clones. The data were taken from a study of cytomegalovirus exposure and HLA in healthy donors. The specimen was PBMCs. This sequence originates from a female donor in good health and CMV-seropositive. The rearrangement links TRBV5-5 to TRBJ2-7; 10 bases agree with TRBD1. CDR3 sequence: CASSLQVSGTGASEQYF. The CDR3 nucleotides read TGTGCCAGCAGCTTGCAGGTCAGCGGGACAGGGGCGTCCGAGCAGTACTTC. The full variable domain, rest sourced from reference TRBV5-5 and TRBJ2-7, is DAGVTQSPTHLIKTRGQQVTLRCSPISGHKSVSWYQQVLGQGPQFIFQYYEKEERGRGNFPDRFSARQFPNYSSELNVNALLLGDSALYLCASSLQVSGTGASEQYFGPGTRLTVT.